Listed here are 20 T cell receptor beta chains from one sample, sequenced in a study of identifying expanded T cells in peripheral blood. TCRdb's table, derived via immunoSEQ multiplex PCR, lists solely in-frame clones and lacks some. The top ten clones hold 18% of a sample with around 78,000 clones, approximately 84% of them seen once. Sequencing was performed on blood. The source of these receptors is a person aged 18 to 69 in good health.

J is TRBJ2-7 and V is TRBV11-3; D perhaps matches TRBD2 (5 bases). CDR1 SGHNT and CDR2 YENEEA come from the germline V gene. CDR3 size: 13 residues. V was trimmed by 6 bases and J by 6 bases, leaving 15 bases between them. The CDR3 sequence: CASSSYNGGEQYF. The CDR3 DNA sequence: TGTGCCAGCAGTTCCTACAATGGAGGCGAGCAGTACTTC. Combining the CDR3 with reference TRBV11-3 and TRBJ2-7 gives the whole variable domain EAGVVQSPRYKIIEKKQPVAFWCNPISGHNTLYWYLQNLGQGPELLIRYENEEAVDDSQLPKDRFSAERLKGVDSTLKIQPAELGDSAVYLCASSSYNGGEQYFGPGTRLTVT.

This clone was seen once. CDR3 bases: TGTGCCCTCCGAACGGTGCCAGCAGCTATCACTGAAGCTTTCTTT. Amino acids: CALRTVPAAITEAFF. This chain connects TRBV15 to TRBJ1-1; no firm D call. The V and J ends lost 11 bases and 4 bases respectively, with 23 bases between them. The CDR3 sequence is 15 residues long. Per germline, CDR1 LNHNV and CDR2 YYDKDF (reference sequence).

The chain links TRBV29-1 to TRBJ2-2; D is possibly TRBD1 (6 bases). The CDR3 covers 15 residues. V was shortened by 7 bases and J by 0 bases, with 15 bases between the two germline ends. Germline CDR1 SQVTM, CDR2 ANQGSEA. The CDR3 here is CSAGTGTTNTGELFF. In DNA, the CDR3 is TGCAGCGCTGGAACCGGGACAACGAACACCGGGGAGCTGTTTTTT.

The V and J genes are TRBV10-2 and TRBJ1-4, with unresolved D. The CDR3 covers 16 residues. V lost 1 base to trimming and J lost 2 bases, with 11 bases between them. Germline V gives CDR1 WSHSY, CDR2 SAAADI. DNA of the CDR3: TGCGCCAGCAGTGAGTTCCAGTTGGTTACTAATGAAAAACTGTTTTTT. Its protein product is CASSEFQLVTNEKLFF.

The chain combines TRBV27 with TRBJ2-7; possible D gene TRBD1, 6 bases. In germline, CDR1 is MNHEY, CDR2 SMNVEV (reference sequence). The CDR3 contains 16 residues. Trimming took 1 base from V and 0 from J, leaving 13 bases between them. CDR3 DNA sequence: TGTGCCAGCAGTTTATTCGCGAGGGGGAGCTCCTACGAGCAGTACTTC. This gives the protein CASSLFARGSSYEQYF.

The chain links TRBV19 to TRBJ2-1; TRBD2 matches at 9 bases. Trimming cost V 6 bases and J 6 bases; bases outside gene matches: 15. The CDR3 runs 17 residues. Germline values: CDR1 LNHDA, CDR2 SQIVND (reference sequence). The CDR3 coding sequence is TGTGCCAGTAGCCCCATTGTGGAGAGCGGGAGGACCAATGAGCAGTTCTTC. Translated: CASSPIVESGRTNEQFF.

The chain employs TRBV28 and TRBJ2-7, with TRBD2 identical over 13 bases. CDR1 and CDR2 (germline): MDHEN, SYDVKM. V lost 8 bases to trimming and J lost 4 bases; unmatched junction nucleotides: 5. CDR3 size: 14 residues. CDR3 nucleotide sequence: TGTGCCAGCGGACTAGCGGGAGAAAAGTACGAGCAGTACTTC. Amino acid sequence: CASGLAGEKYEQYF.

V gene TRBV2 combines with J gene TRBJ2-7; the match to TRBD1 covers 9 bases. Germline V gene sequence: CDR1 SNHLY, CDR2 FYNNEI. Unmatched junction bases numbered 4, after V lost 5 bases and J lost 2 bases. The CDR3 runs to 14 residues. The CDR3: CASSRDREAYEQYF. Here the CDR3 DNA reads TGTGCCAGCAGTAGGGACAGGGAGGCCTACGAGCAGTACTTC. Full variable domain (rest looked up from reference TRBV2 and TRBJ2-7): EPEVTQTPSHQVTQMGQEVILRCVPISNHLYFYWYRQILGQKVEFLVSFYNNEISEKSEIFDDQFSVERPDGSNFTLKIRSTKLEDSAMYFCASSRDREAYEQYFGPGTRLTVT.

This chain links TRBV5-6 with TRBJ2-2; D remains ambiguous. Trimming took 4 bases from V and 5 from J, leaving 9 bases between them. The germline gives CDR1 SGHDT, CDR2 YYEEEE. The length of the CDR3 is 13 residues. CDR3 nucleotide sequence: TGTGCCAGCAGCCCGGGTGGGACCGGGGAGCTGTTTTTT. It translates to CASSPGGTGELFF.

The V and J genes are TRBV14 and TRBJ2-2; TRBD2 aligns across 13 bases. V lost 4 bases and J lost 0; bases outside the gene matches: 5. The CDR3 runs to 18 residues. Germline CDR1 reads SGHDN; CDR2 reads FVKESK. Written as DNA, the CDR3 is TGTGCCAGCAGCCCGGGACTAGCGGGAACCTCGAACACCGGGGAGCTGTTTTTT. Amino acid sequence: CASSPGLAGTSNTGELFF. The entire variable domain, with the rest obtained from reference TRBV14 and TRBJ2-2, is as follows: EAGVTQFPSHSVIEKGQTVTLRCDPISGHDNLYWYRRVMGKEIKFLLHFVKESKQDESGMPNNRFLAERTGGTYSTLKVQPAELEDSGVYFCASSPGLAGTSNTGELFFGEGSRLTVL.

The chain links TRBV5-1 to TRBJ2-3; no reliable D call. Germline lookup yields CDR1 SGHRS and CDR2 YFSETQ. This CDR3 spans 12 amino acids. Trimming took 0 bases from V and 7 from J, leaving 6 bases between them. The CDR3 spells CASSLESNTQYF. The CDR3 coding sequence is TGCGCCAGCAGCTTGGAGAGTAATACGCAGTATTTT.

This clone has a single count. The gene calls are TRBV28 and TRBJ2-7; D is unclear. Germline loops: CDR1 MDHEN, CDR2 SYDVKM. V was pared by 3 bases and J by 2 bases, with 8 bases between. The CDR3 has 13 residues. CDR3 in amino acids: CASSLWVTYEQYF. CDR3 nucleotide sequence: TGTGCCAGCAGTTTGTGGGTAACCTACGAGCAGTACTTC.

The rearrangement links TRBV6-6 to TRBJ2-5; 9 bases are a match to TRBD1. J gave up 4 bases and V 9 bases, and 9 bases lay outside the gene matches. The CDR3 has 14 amino acids. Germline values: CDR1 MNHNY, CDR2 SVGAGI (reference sequence). The chain's CDR3 is CASIGQGKGETQYF. The CDR3 nucleotides are TGTGCCAGTATTGGACAGGGGAAGGGAGAGACCCAGTACTTC.

The rearrangement joins TRBV29-1 to TRBJ2-2; no clear D. CDR1 SQVTM and CDR2 ANQGSEA come from the germline V gene. This CDR3 spans 12 amino acids. V was cut by 5 bases and J by 3 bases, with 7 bases left in between. CDR3 protein: CSVFIHTGELFF. The CDR3 DNA reads TGCAGCGTTTTCATCCACACCGGGGAGCTGTTTTTT.

The rearrangement joins TRBV28 to TRBJ2-7, with TRBD2 matching over 12 bases. Germline loops: CDR1 MDHEN, CDR2 SYDVKM. The ends lost 9 bases at V and 4 bases at J; junction bases unmatched: 7. The CDR3 runs to 14 residues. This chain's CDR3 is CASYSGTSGYEQYF. For the CDR3, the DNA is TGTGCCAGTTACTCCGGGACTAGCGGGTACGAGCAGTACTTC.

This chain uses TRBV7-2 with TRBJ2-7, with D perhaps being TRBD1 or TRBD2 (5 bases each). Germline loops: CDR1 SGHTA, CDR2 FQGNSA. This CDR3 region has 16 residues. Trimming cost V 4 bases and J 0 bases, with 16 bases left between them. CDR3 loop: CASSSAGTVSSYEQYF. The CDR3 region has the DNA TGTGCCAGCAGCTCCGCCGGGACGGTGAGCTCCTACGAGCAGTACTTC.

This clone was seen just once. J is TRBJ2-5 and V is TRBV6-5; tentatively, D is TRBD1 or TRBD2 (5 bases each). The V gene's germline CDR1 is MNHEY and CDR2 SVGAGI. V was trimmed by 4 bases and J by 3 bases, leaving 12 bases between them. This CDR3 is 14 amino acids long. The CDR3: CASSSAWGKETQYF. The CDR3 region has the DNA TGTGCCAGCAGTTCCGCGTGGGGGAAAGAGACCCAGTACTTC.

The rearrangement links TRBV5-5 to TRBJ2-7; maybe TRBD2 (6 bases). Trimming took 0 bases from V and 4 from J, leaving 11 bases between them. Germline assignment: CDR1 SGHKS and CDR2 YYEKEE (reference sequence). The CDR3 totals 14 residues. This CDR3 reads CASSLASEIYEQYF. The CDR3 region has the DNA TGTGCCAGCAGCTTGGCTAGCGAGATATACGAGCAGTACTTC.

The V and J genes are TRBV28 and TRBJ2-3; maybe TRBD2 (6 bases). The CDR3 spans 14 residues. The germline gives CDR1 MDHEN, CDR2 SYDVKM. V lost 8 bases and J 4 bases, leaving 16 bases between the germline ends. In nucleotides, the CDR3 is TGTGCCAGCGGGTTAGGCGGGAACGCAGATACGCAGTATTTT. It specifies CASGLGGNADTQYF.

The rearrangement uses TRBV6-6 and TRBJ2-1, with D possibly matching TRBD2 (6 bases). This CDR3 has 14 residues. Germline V gene sequence: CDR1 MNHNY, CDR2 SVGAGI (reference sequence). The V end was cut by 8 bases, the J end by 0 bases, with 11 bases between. CDR3 residues: CASRPTSSYNEQFF. As DNA, the CDR3 is TGTGCCAGCCGGCCGACTAGCTCCTACAATGAGCAGTTCTTC.